What follows is one TCR beta chain and its context. Its specificity is unknown. These data belong to a study of T cell repertoires in cytomegalovirus infection. As for the study in general: Both recently identified HLA-C-restricted and well-studied HLA-B-restricted CMV epitopes were used in the study. Signatures in public TCR beta sequences pointed to both CMV infection and matching HLA type.

Findings of the study overall: Of the TCR beta families, the public ones yielded a cumulative frequency that identified carriers of CMV plus the relevant HLA. HLA-C-restricted CMV clonotypes gave the most frequent clonotype in two of eight donors.

The CDR3 is 16 amino acids. Per the germline V gene, CDR1 is SGHDN and CDR2 is FVKESK. Between the trimmed V and J ends, which lost 0 bases and 3 bases, there was a span of 12 bases. TCRdb re-analysed the reads in MiXCR, keeping a single row per CDR3 protein. Of roughly 500,000 distinct CDR3 sequences in the sample, 30% to 40% were seen once. The sequence came from a human donor in good health (CMV status not recorded). Some clones in this sample may be carry-over from other donors' samples. This sample comprised cultured PBMCs, obtained from culture after CMV antigen stimulation. The gene calls are TRBV14 and TRBJ2-4; D is ambiguous. CDR3 in DNA: TGTGCCAGCAGCCAAGATTTTATAGGCGGCAAAAACATTCAGTACTTC. Translation gives CASSQDFIGGKNIQYF.